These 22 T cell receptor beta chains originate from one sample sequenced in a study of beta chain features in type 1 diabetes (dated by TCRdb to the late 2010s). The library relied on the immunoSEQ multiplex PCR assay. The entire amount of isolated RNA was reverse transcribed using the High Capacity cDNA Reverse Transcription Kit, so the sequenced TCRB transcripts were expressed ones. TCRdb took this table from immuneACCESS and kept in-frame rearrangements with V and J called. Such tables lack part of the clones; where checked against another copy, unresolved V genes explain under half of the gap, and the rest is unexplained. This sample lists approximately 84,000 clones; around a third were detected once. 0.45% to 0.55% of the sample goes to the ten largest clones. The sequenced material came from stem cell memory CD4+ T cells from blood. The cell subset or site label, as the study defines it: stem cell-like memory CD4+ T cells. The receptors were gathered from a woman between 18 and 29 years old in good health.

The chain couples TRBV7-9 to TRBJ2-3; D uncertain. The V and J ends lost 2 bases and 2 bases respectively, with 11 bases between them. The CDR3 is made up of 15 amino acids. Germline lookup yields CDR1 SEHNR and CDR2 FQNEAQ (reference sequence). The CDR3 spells CASSLNSGFTDTQYF. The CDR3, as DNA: TGTGCCAGCAGCTTAAACAGTGGATTCACAGATACGCAGTATTTT.

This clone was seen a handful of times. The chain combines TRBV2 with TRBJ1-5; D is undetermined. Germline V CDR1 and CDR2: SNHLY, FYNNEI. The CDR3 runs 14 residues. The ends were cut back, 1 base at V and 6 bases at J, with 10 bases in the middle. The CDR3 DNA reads TGTGCCAGCAGTGAAGGCACAGACCTTCAGCCCCAGCATTTT. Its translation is CASSEGTDLQPQHF.

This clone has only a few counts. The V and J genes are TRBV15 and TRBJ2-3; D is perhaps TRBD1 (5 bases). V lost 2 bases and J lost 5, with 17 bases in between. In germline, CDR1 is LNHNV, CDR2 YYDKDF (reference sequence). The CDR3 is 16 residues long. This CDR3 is CATSRTTPLRVDTQYF. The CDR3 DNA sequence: TGTGCCACCAGCAGAACTACCCCCCTCAGGGTAGATACGCAGTATTTT.

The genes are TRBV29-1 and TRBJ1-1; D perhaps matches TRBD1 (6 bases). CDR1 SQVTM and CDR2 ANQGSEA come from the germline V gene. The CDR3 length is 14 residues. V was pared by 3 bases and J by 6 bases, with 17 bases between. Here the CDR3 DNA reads TGCAGCGTTGATGGGCAGGGGCAAGGTTCTGAAGCTTTCTTT. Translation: CSVDGQGQGSEAFF. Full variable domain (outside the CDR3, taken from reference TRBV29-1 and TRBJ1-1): SAVISQKPSRDICQRGTSLTIQCQVDSQVTMMFWYRQQPGQSLTLIATANQGSEATYESGFVIDKFPISRPNLTFSTLTVSNMSPEDSSIYLCSVDGQGQGSEAFFGQGTRLTVV.

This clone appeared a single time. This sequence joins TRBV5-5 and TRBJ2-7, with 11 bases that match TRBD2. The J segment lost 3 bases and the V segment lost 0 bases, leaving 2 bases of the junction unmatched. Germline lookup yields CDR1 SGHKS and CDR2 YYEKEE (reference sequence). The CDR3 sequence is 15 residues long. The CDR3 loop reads CASSLGLAGFYEQYF. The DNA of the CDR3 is TGTGCCAGCAGCTTGGGACTAGCGGGGTTCTACGAGCAGTACTTC.

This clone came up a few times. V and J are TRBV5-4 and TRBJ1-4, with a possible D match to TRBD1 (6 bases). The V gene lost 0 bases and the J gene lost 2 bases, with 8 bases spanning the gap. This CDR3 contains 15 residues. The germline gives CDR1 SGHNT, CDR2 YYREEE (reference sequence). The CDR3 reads CASSLATGTNEKLFF. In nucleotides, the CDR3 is TGTGCCAGCAGCTTGGCTACAGGGACTAATGAAAAACTGTTTTTT.

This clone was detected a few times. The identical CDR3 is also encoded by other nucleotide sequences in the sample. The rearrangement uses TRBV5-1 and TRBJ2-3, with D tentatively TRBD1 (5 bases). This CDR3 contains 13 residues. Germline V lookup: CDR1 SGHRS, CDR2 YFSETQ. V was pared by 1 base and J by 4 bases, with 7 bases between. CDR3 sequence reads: CASSLQGPDTQYF. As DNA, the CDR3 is TGCGCCAGCAGCTTGCAGGGTCCAGATACGCAGTATTTT.

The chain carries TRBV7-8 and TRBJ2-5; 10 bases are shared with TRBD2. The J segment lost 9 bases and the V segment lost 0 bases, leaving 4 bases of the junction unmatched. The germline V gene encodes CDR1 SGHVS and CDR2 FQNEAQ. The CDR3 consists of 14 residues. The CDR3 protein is CASSLAKRGGAQYF. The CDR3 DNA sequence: TGTGCCAGCAGCTTAGCAAAGCGGGGGGGCGCCCAGTACTTC.

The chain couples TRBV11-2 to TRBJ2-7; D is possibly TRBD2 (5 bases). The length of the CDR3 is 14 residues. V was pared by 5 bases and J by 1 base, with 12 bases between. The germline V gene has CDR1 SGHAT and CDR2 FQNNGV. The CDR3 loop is CASSPAGSSYEQYF. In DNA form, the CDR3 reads TGTGCCAGCAGCCCCGCGGGCAGTTCCTACGAGCAGTACTTC.

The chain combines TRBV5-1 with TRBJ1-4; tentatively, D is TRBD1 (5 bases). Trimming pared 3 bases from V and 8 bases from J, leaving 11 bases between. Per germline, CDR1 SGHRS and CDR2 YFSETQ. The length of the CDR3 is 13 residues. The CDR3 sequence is CASSSGLREKLFF. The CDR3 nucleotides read TGCGCCAGCAGCTCAGGGCTTCGGGAAAAACTGTTTTTT.

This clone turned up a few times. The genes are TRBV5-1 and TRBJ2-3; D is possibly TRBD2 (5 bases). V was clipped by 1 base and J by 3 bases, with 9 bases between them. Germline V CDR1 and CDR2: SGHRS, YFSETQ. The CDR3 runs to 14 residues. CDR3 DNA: TGCGCCAGCAGCTTGCCGGACTCAACAGATACGCAGTATTTT. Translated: CASSLPDSTDTQYF.

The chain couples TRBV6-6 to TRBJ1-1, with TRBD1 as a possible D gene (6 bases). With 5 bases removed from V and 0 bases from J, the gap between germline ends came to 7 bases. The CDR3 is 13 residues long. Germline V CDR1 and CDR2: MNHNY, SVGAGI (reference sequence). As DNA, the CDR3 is TGTGCCAGCAGTGGACAGCTGAACACTGAAGCTTTCTTT. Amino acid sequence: CASSGQLNTEAFF.

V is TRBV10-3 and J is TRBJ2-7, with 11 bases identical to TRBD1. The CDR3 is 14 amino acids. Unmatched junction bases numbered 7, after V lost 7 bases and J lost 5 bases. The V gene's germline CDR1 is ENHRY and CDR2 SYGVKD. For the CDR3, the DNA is TGTGCCATCACTCCGGGACAGGGGGATAACGAGCAGTACTTC. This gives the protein CAITPGQGDNEQYF.

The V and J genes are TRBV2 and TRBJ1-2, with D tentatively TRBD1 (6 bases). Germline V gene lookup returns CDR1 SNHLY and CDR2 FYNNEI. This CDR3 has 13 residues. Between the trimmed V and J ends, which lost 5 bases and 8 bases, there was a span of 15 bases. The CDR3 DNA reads TGTGCCAGCAGTTACCGGACAGCCGAGGGCTACACCTTC. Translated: CASSYRTAEGYTF.

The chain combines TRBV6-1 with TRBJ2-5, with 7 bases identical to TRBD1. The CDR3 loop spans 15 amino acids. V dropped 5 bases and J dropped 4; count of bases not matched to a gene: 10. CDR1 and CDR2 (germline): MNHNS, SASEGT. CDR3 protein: CASSSLTGVGETQYF. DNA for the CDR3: TGTGCCAGCAGTAGTCTTACAGGGGTCGGAGAGACCCAGTACTTC.

CDR3 nucleotides: TGCGCCAGCAGCCCCCGGGACAGGGACGCGAAACTGTTTTTT. This codes for CASSPRDRDAKLFF. The V gene is TRBV5-1, the J gene TRBJ1-4; 9 nucleotides align to TRBD1. The CDR3 runs to 14 residues. V trimming: 4 bases; J trimming: 11 bases; junction bases outside the gene matches: 9. Germline values: CDR1 SGHRS, CDR2 YFSETQ.

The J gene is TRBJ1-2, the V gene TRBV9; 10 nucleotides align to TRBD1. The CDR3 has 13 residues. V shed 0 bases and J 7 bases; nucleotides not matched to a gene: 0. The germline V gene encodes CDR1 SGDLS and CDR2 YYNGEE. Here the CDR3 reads CASSVGDRGGYTF. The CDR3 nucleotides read TGTGCCAGCAGCGTAGGGGACAGGGGTGGCTACACCTTC.

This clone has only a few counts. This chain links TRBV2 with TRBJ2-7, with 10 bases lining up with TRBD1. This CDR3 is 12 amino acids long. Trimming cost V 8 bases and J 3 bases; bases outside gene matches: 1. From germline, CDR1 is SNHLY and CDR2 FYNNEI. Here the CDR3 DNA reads TGTGCCAGCCGGGACAGGGGCTACGAGCAGTACTTC. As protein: CASRDRGYEQYF.

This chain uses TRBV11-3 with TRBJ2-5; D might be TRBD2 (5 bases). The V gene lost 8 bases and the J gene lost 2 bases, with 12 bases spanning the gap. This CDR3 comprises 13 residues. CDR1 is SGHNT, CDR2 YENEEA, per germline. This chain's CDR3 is CASSRTLQETQYF. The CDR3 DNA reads TGTGCCAGCTCCCGGACTCTACAAGAGACCCAGTACTTC.

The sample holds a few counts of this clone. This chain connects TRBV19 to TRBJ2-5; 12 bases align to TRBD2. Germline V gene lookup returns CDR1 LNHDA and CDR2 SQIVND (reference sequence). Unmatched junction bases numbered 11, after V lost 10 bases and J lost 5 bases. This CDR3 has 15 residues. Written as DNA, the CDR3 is TGTGCCACCTCTAGCGGGGGGGCCGGTGAGGAGACCCAGTACTTC. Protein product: CATSSGGAGEETQYF.

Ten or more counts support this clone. The CDR3 DNA follows: TGTGCCAGCAGCCCAATAGGGACTAGCGGGGCTACAGATACGCAGTATTTT. Protein sequence: CASSPIGTSGATDTQYF. The chain carries TRBV4-2 and TRBJ2-3, with 13 bases fitting TRBD2. CDR1 is LGHNA and CDR2 is YNFKEQ in the germline V gene. V was pared by 4 bases and J by 3 bases, with 7 bases of the junction left unmatched. CDR3 length equals 17 residues.

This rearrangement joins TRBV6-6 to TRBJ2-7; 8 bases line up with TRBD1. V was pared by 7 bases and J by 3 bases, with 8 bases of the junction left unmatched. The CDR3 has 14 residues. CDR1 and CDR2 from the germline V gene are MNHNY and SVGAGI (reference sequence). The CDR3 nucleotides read TGTGCCAGCACCCTACAGGGGACAGGCTACGAGCAGTACTTC. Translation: CASTLQGTGYEQYF.